What follows are 28 T cell receptor beta chains derived from one specimen sequenced in a study of blood T cell repertoires in COVID-19. The data were produced by immunoSEQ multiplex PCR, yet TCRdb's version contains in-frame clones alone and is incomplete. The repertoire holds hundreds of thousands of clones, approximately 91% seen once, with approximately 13% in the top ten. Sequenced: peripheral blood. Receptors originate from a woman in her sixties with acute or convalescent COVID-19.

The V gene is TRBV12-3 or TRBV12-4, the J gene TRBJ1-1, with unresolved D. The germline V and J ends were trimmed by 4 bases and 1 base, with 7 bases remaining between them. The CDR3 runs 13 residues. CDR3 protein: CASSSLGNTEAFF. CDR3 DNA sequence: TGTGCCAGCAGTTCCCTCGGGAACACTGAAGCTTTCTTT.

The chain recombines TRBV28 with TRBJ1-6; D uncertain. The CDR3 runs 15 residues. Trimming removed 6 bases from V and 9 bases from J, with 18 bases in between. The germline V gene has CDR1 MDHEN and CDR2 SYDVKM. CDR3 nucleotide sequence: TGTGCCAGCAGGGTGGGTACGGGTGAAGGTTCACCCCTCCACTTT. Protein: CASRVGTGEGSPLHF. Full variable domain (remainder filled in from reference TRBV28 and TRBJ1-6): DVKVTQSSRYLVKRTGEKVFLECVQDMDHENMFWYRQDPGLGLRLIYFSYDVKMKEKGDIPEGYSVSREKKERFSLILESASTNQTSMYLCASRVGTGEGSPLHFGNGTRLTVT.

This clone was found once. The chain carries TRBV28 and TRBJ2-7; 9 bases fit TRBD2. This CDR3 comprises 17 residues. The junction had 19 bases not matched to a gene; V was cut back by 10 bases and J by 3 bases. Germline CDR1 reads MDHEN; CDR2 reads SYDVKM. The CDR3 sequence is CATSGRRVASGNYEQYF. As DNA, the CDR3 is TGTGCCACCAGCGGCCGAAGAGTGGCTAGCGGGAACTACGAGCAGTACTTC.

This clone was counted once. This chain links TRBV7-6 with TRBJ2-3, with unresolved D. The CDR3 is 17 amino acids. The V end lost 1 base, the J end lost 0 bases, and 14 bases lay between the germline ends. Germline V gene lookup returns CDR1 SGHVS and CDR2 FNYEAQ. The CDR3 DNA reads TGTGCCAGCAGCTTAGGGCCGGGTCTTGTGAGCACAGATACGCAGTATTTT. Translated: CASSLGPGLVSTDTQYF.

The chain couples TRBV9 to TRBJ1-1; TRBD1 might be the D (5 bases). CDR3 length: 13 amino acids. The germline V gene encodes CDR1 SGDLS and CDR2 YYNGEE. Trimming cost V 4 bases and J 5 bases, with 12 bases left between them. For the CDR3, the DNA is TGTGCCAGCAGCTCCGCGGGGGAAACTGAAGCTTTCTTT. It encodes CASSSAGETEAFF.

The DNA for the CDR3 is TGTGCCAGCAGATCCACTGCCGGGAGGGCCAGAAATGAGCAGTTCTTC. Translating gives CASRSTAGRARNEQFF. The chain employs TRBV28 and TRBJ2-1, with 8 bases identical to TRBD2. The V segment lost 6 bases and the J segment 7 bases; nucleotides outside the gene matches: 14. The CDR3 loop spans 16 amino acids. Germline CDR1 MDHEN, CDR2 SYDVKM.

The chain couples TRBV7-9 to TRBJ2-5; D is perhaps TRBD2 (7 bases). Germline-derived CDR1 and CDR2 are SEHNR and FQNEAQ (reference sequence). The V end was cut by 5 bases, the J end by 1 base, with 11 bases between. The CDR3 has 14 amino acids. In nucleotides, the CDR3 is TGTGCCAGCAGCCGCCGGGGGGCCCAAGAGACCCAGTACTTC. Amino acid sequence: CASSRRGAQETQYF.

Only one count was recorded for this clone. The chain combines TRBV10-3 with TRBJ1-1; 8 bases match TRBD1. Germline assignment: CDR1 ENHRY and CDR2 SYGVKD. Trimming cost V 10 bases and J 2 bases; bases outside gene matches: 15. CDR3 length: 16 amino acids. CDR3: CATSSATGGKNTEAFF. The CDR3, as DNA: TGTGCCACCTCAAGTGCAACAGGGGGGAAAAACACTGAAGCTTTCTTT.

The chain carries TRBV19 and TRBJ2-1; 8 bases are shared with TRBD1. Trimming removed 1 base from V and 4 bases from J; junction bases left unmatched: 12. This CDR3 is built from 18 residues. Germline CDR1 and CDR2: LNHDA and SQIVND (reference sequence). In nucleotides, the CDR3 is TGTGCCAGTAGTATAGGAGGTGAGGCAGGGGGCCGGTACAATGAGCAGTTCTTC. Translating it yields CASSIGGEAGGRYNEQFF.

This clone was observed a single time. This sequence joins TRBV27 and TRBJ2-1; D possibly corresponds to TRBD1 (5 bases). With 10 bases removed from V and 3 bases from J, the gap between germline ends came to 19 bases. Germline V gene lookup returns CDR1 MNHEY and CDR2 SMNVEV (reference sequence). This CDR3 is built from 15 residues. The CDR3 DNA follows: TGTGCCACCCTGAATAAGGGGTCTTACTACAATGAGCAGTTCTTC. Translating it yields CATLNKGSYYNEQFF.

The chain has TRBV11-1 and TRBJ2-1; D gene ambiguous. The CDR3 runs to 15 residues. CDR1 is SGHAT and CDR2 is FQDESV in the germline V gene (reference sequence). Trimming cost V 1 base and J 0 bases, with 7 bases left between them. Here the CDR3 reads CASSLDASSYNEQFF. The CDR3, as DNA: TGTGCCAGCAGCTTAGATGCTAGCTCCTACAATGAGCAGTTCTTC.

This clone is a singleton in its sample. The chain employs TRBV7-2 and TRBJ1-5; TRBD1 aligns across 8 bases. With V trimmed by 6 bases and J by 6 bases, 4 bases remained unmatched. The CDR3 covers 13 residues. CDR1 is SGHTA, CDR2 FQGNSA, per germline. In DNA form, the CDR3 reads TGTGCCAGCAGATCAGGGGGCGGTCAGCCCCAGCATTTT. Protein: CASRSGGGQPQHF.

V gene TRBV5-4 combines with J gene TRBJ2-1, with 9 bases identical to TRBD1. The CDR3 consists of 16 residues. The V gene end was trimmed by 4 bases and the J gene end by 4 bases; junction bases not matched to a gene: 9. The germline gives CDR1 SGHNT, CDR2 YYREEE (reference sequence). The CDR3 here is CASSGTGTGTYNEQFF. The CDR3, as DNA: TGTGCCAGCAGCGGGACCGGGACAGGGACTTACAATGAGCAGTTCTTC.

The J gene is TRBJ2-4, the V gene TRBV10-1; D possibly corresponds to TRBD1 (5 bases). V lost 6 bases to trimming and J lost 5 bases, with 17 bases between them. This CDR3 is 15 amino acids long. Germline V gives CDR1 WNHNN, CDR2 SYGVQD (reference sequence). The CDR3 loop is CASSDPGCDENIQYF. CDR3 bases: TGCGCCAGCAGCGATCCAGGGTGTGACGAAAACATTCAGTACTTC.

The V and J genes are TRBV28 and TRBJ1-3; D gene ambiguous. Germline V gene lookup returns CDR1 MDHEN and CDR2 SYDVKM. The CDR3 contains 15 residues. With 7 bases removed from V and 0 bases from J, the gap between germline ends came to 13 bases. The CDR3 nucleotides are TGTGCCAGCACCCTCGGAGGCATCTCTGGAAACACCATATATTTT. Translation: CASTLGGISGNTIYF.

The rearrangement joins TRBV11-2 to TRBJ1-4; 7 bases map to TRBD1. The CDR3 totals 15 residues. With 0 bases clipped from V and 5 bases from J, the junction kept 3 bases outside the gene matches. Germline V gives CDR1 SGHAT, CDR2 FQNNGV. Here the CDR3 reads CASSLDNRGNEKLFF. In DNA form, the CDR3 reads TGTGCCAGCAGCTTAGATAACAGGGGAAATGAAAAACTGTTTTTT. The full variable domain, with the rest looked up from reference TRBV11-2 and TRBJ1-4, is EAGVAQSPRYKIIEKRQSVAFWCNPISGHATLYWYQQILGQGPKLLIQFQNNGVVDDSQLPKDRFSAERLKGVDSTLKIQPAKLEDSAVYLCASSLDNRGNEKLFFGSGTQLSVL.

V gene TRBV4-1 combines with J gene TRBJ1-4; TRBD1 matches 8 bases. The CDR3 sequence is 14 residues long. V lost 4 bases and J lost 6; bases outside the gene matches: 4. CDR1 MGHRA and CDR2 YSYEKL come from the germline V gene. CDR3 in DNA: TGCGCCAGCAGCCCACCGGACAGGGATGAAAAACTGTTTTTT. It yields the protein CASSPPDRDEKLFF.

For this clone: This specimen includes other DNA sequences encoding the same CDR3. The chain uses TRBV5-1 and TRBJ1-5; 8 nucleotides align to TRBD1. Germline trimming cut 0 bases from V and 4 bases from J; bases unmatched to any gene: 3. The CDR3 sequence is 15 residues long. CDR1 is SGHRS and CDR2 is YFSETQ in the germline V gene. The CDR3 coding sequence is TGCGCCAGCAGCTTGGGGACAGGGCTTAATCAGCCCCAGCATTTT. It specifies CASSLGTGLNQPQHF.

Concerning this clone itself: The junction and the germline gene differ at one end; a read error may be behind it. The chain recombines TRBV5-8 with TRBJ1-5; unclear D gene. CDR1 SGHTS and CDR2 YDEGEE come from the germline V gene. The CDR3 length is 12 residues. The CDR3 is CASSLAGVPAGF. CDR3 nucleotides: TGTGCCAGCAGCTTGGCAGGAGTCCCGGCGGGTTTT. The whole variable domain, filled in from reference TRBV5-8 and TRBJ1-5, reads EAGVTQSPTHLIKTRGQQATLRCSPISGHTSVYWYQQALGLGLQFLLWYDEGEERNRGNFPPRFSGRQFPNYSSELNVNALELEDSALYLCASSLAGVPAGFGDGTRLSIL.

The chain uses TRBV13 and TRBJ2-7; D not resolved. V gave up 4 bases and J gave up 5 bases, with 9 bases separating them. The CDR3 totals 12 residues. Germline V gene data show CDR1 as PRHDT and CDR2 as FYEKMQ (reference sequence). CDR3 nucleotides: TGTGCCAGCAGCTCTACCCGGGACGAGCAGTACTTC. Amino acids: CASSSTRDEQYF.

V usage is TRBV4-2 and J usage is TRBJ1-4, with D unclear. CDR1 is LGHNA and CDR2 is YNFKEQ in the germline V gene. CDR3 size: 16 residues. V dropped 1 base and J dropped 5 bases, with 14 bases sitting between them. The CDR3 sequence is CASSQAGRQYNEKLFF. The CDR3 nucleotides are TGTGCCAGCAGCCAAGCCGGGAGGCAGTACAATGAAAAACTGTTTTTT.

The chain links TRBV7-8 to TRBJ2-7; 13 nucleotides line up with TRBD2. Germline V gene data show CDR1 as SGHVS and CDR2 as FQNEAQ. The ends lost 4 bases at V and 4 bases at J; junction bases unmatched: 10. CDR3 size: 17 residues. The CDR3 here is CASSSPRLAGGGYEQYF. DNA of the CDR3: TGTGCCAGCAGCTCCCCGCGACTAGCGGGGGGCGGGTACGAGCAGTACTTC.

The chain carries TRBV6-2 or TRBV6-3 and TRBJ1-2; unclear D gene. CDR3 length: 14 residues. The V gene lost 0 bases and the J gene lost 5 bases, with 10 bases spanning the gap. In germline, CDR1 is MNHEY, CDR2 SVGEGT. Written as DNA, the CDR3 is TGTGCCAGCAGTTACTCCAAACTGGAGTATGGCTACACCTTC. As protein: CASSYSKLEYGYTF.

The chain uses TRBV7-9 and TRBJ2-2; the match to TRBD2 covers 8 bases. The CDR3 spans 15 residues. Unmatched junction bases numbered 10, after V lost 7 bases and J lost 6 bases. Germline V gene lookup returns CDR1 SEHNR and CDR2 FQNEAQ (reference sequence). CDR3 protein: CASTHKGLGAGELFF. CDR3 nucleotide sequence: TGTGCCAGCACCCACAAGGGACTAGGCGCCGGGGAGCTGTTTTTT.

CDR3 protein: CAWSAQGNEQFF. The CDR3 DNA reads as TGTGCCTGGAGTGCCCAGGGCAATGAGCAGTTCTTC. This sequence joins TRBV30 and TRBJ2-1; tentative D call: TRBD1 (5 bases). Germline V gene sequence: CDR1 GTSNPN, CDR2 SVGIG (reference sequence). The length of the CDR3 is 12 residues. The V gene lost 1 base and the J gene lost 6 bases, with 7 bases spanning the gap. Looking up the rest from reference TRBV30 and TRBJ2-1 gives the full variable domain: SQTIHQWPATLVQPVGSPLSLECTVEGTSNPNLYWYRQAAGRGLQLLFYSVGIGQISSEVPQNLSASRPQDRQFILSSKKLLLSDSGFYLCAWSAQGNEQFFGPGTRLTVL.

The chain links TRBV6-6 to TRBJ1-5; the match to TRBD1 covers 9 bases. Looked up from germline, CDR1 is MNHNY and CDR2 is SVGAGI (reference sequence). Unmatched junction bases numbered 5, after V lost 3 bases and J lost 2 bases. This CDR3 region has 16 residues. In DNA, the CDR3 is TGTGCCAGCAGTTATCCGGGACAGGGCCGCAATCAGCCCCAGCATTTT. Translated, it gives CASSYPGQGRNQPQHF.

This sequence joins TRBV25-1 and TRBJ1-2, with D possibly matching TRBD1 (5 bases). Looked up from germline, CDR1 is MGHDK and CDR2 is SYGVNS. V was pared by 5 bases and J by 7 bases, with 14 bases between. CDR3 length equals 13 residues. The CDR3 nucleotides are TGTGCCAGCAGTTCCCCAGGGATTGGTGGCTACACCTTC. It translates to CASSSPGIGGYTF.

The gene calls are TRBV9 and TRBJ2-1; TRBD2 matches at 7 bases. This CDR3 has 19 amino acids. V shed 3 bases and J 7 bases; nucleotides not matched to a gene: 22. Germline V CDR1 and CDR2: SGDLS, YYNGEE. The CDR3 region has the DNA TGTGCCAGCAGCGCCCACGGGGCGGGGAAGAGGGAGGGCCGGAATGAGCAGTTCTTC. As protein: CASSAHGAGKREGRNEQFF.